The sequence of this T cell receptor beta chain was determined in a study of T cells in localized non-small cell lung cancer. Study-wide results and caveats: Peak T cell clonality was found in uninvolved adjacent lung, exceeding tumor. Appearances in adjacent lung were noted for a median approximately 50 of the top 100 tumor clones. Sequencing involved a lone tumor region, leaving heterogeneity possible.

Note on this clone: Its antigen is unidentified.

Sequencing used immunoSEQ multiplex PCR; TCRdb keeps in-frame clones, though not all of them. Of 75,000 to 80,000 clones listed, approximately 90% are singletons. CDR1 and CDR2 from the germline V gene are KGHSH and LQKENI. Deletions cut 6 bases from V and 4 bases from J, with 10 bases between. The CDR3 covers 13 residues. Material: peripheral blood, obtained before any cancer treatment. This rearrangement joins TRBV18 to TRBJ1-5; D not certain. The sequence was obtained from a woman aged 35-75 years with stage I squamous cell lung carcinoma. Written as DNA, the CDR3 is TGTGCCAGCTCCCACGACAAGAATCAGCCCCAGCATTTT. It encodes CASSHDKNQPQHF.